One sample yielded the 10 T cell receptor beta chains listed below, sequenced in a study of T cell responses to AZD1222 COVID-19 vaccine. Produced via immunoSEQ multiplex PCR; TCRdb's table is partial and in-frame only. The repertoire includes some 95,000 clones, 70% to 90% of them detected once, and 6.3% sits in the top ten. Sequencing used peripheral blood, obtained on day 0 of AZD1222 vaccination. The receptors originated from an adult in good health.

This rearrangement joins TRBV5-1 to TRBJ2-5, with TRBD2 identical over 12 bases. V lost 0 bases, J lost 4 bases, and 7 bases stayed unmatched. The CDR3 has 17 amino acids. The germline V gene encodes CDR1 SGHRS and CDR2 YFSETQ. CDR3 nucleotides: TGCGCCAGCAGCTTGGGTCCTAGCGGGAGGGTTGGAGAGACCCAGTACTTC. Protein: CASSLGPSGRVGETQYF. Combining the CDR3 with reference TRBV5-1 and TRBJ2-5 gives the whole variable domain KAGVTQTPRYLIKTRGQQVTLSCSPISGHRSVSWYQQTPGQGLQFLFEYFSETQRNKGNFPGRFSGRQFSNSRSEMNVSTLELGDSALYLCASSLGPSGRVGETQYFGPGTRLLVL.

The V gene is TRBV9, the J gene TRBJ2-5; a possible D gene is TRBD2 (6 bases). Germline CDR1 SGDLS, CDR2 YYNGEE. The V end was cut by 2 bases, the J end by 11 bases, with 16 bases between. This CDR3 contains 13 residues. DNA for the CDR3: TGTGCCAGCAGCGTCGGGGACTTAGCCCCACAGTACTTC. Residues: CASSVGDLAPQYF.

This clone was found once. The chain joins TRBV7-3 to TRBJ2-2, with D maybe TRBD2 (6 bases). Per germline, CDR1 SGHTA and CDR2 FQGTGA. The V end was cut by 5 bases, the J end by 0 bases, with 16 bases between. The CDR3 runs to 17 residues. CDR3 DNA sequence: TGTGCCAGCAGCCCACGCGTACGCGGGGCGAACACCGGGGAGCTGTTTTTT. It specifies CASSPRVRGANTGELFF.

This rearrangement joins TRBV29-1 to TRBJ2-2; D might be TRBD2 (5 bases). CDR3 length: 13 residues. V was pared by 3 bases and J by 4 bases, with 9 bases between. CDR1 SQVTM and CDR2 ANQGSEA come from the germline V gene. This CDR3 is CSVDEGGTGELFF. For the CDR3, the DNA is TGCAGCGTTGATGAGGGCGGCACCGGGGAGCTGTTTTTT.

The rearrangement links TRBV5-5 to TRBJ1-1, with a tentative D call TRBD1 (5 bases). Trimming left V 0 bases short and J 0 bases short, with 12 bases between. The CDR3 has 16 residues. CDR1 and CDR2 (germline): SGHKS, YYEKEE (reference sequence). CDR3 nucleotide sequence: TGTGCCAGCAGCTTGGAACGGGGCAGATTGAACACTGAAGCTTTCTTT. Translation: CASSLERGRLNTEAFF.

The rearrangement uses TRBV11-2 and TRBJ1-4, with D possibly matching TRBD1 (5 bases). The V end was cut by 4 bases, the J end by 11 bases, with 20 bases between. Germline loops: CDR1 SGHAT, CDR2 FQNNGV. The CDR3 has 15 residues. The CDR3 reads CASSSDDSLGGKLFF. The CDR3 nucleotides are TGTGCCAGCAGCTCCGACGACAGCCTGGGTGGGAAACTGTTTTTT.

This chain joins TRBV19 and TRBJ2-3; TRBD2 is a possible D gene (6 bases). CDR3 length: 15 residues. Trimming took 1 base from V and 2 from J, leaving 10 bases between them. Per germline, CDR1 LNHDA and CDR2 SQIVND (reference sequence). The CDR3 spells CASSIAGRATDTQYF. Written as DNA, the CDR3 is TGTGCCAGTAGTATAGCCGGGAGAGCCACAGATACGCAGTATTTT.

The chain joins TRBV10-1 to TRBJ2-1; TRBD2 matches 10 bases. CDR3 size: 18 residues. The J segment lost 0 bases and the V segment lost 3 bases, leaving 8 bases of the junction unmatched. In germline, CDR1 is WNHNN, CDR2 SYGVQD (reference sequence). CDR3 residues: CASSEWRAGGSSYNEQFF. The CDR3, as DNA: TGCGCCAGCAGTGAATGGCGAGCGGGGGGGAGCTCCTACAATGAGCAGTTCTTC.

The chain combines TRBV5-4 with TRBJ2-1; 12 bases are shared with TRBD2. The germline V gene has CDR1 SGHNT and CDR2 YYREEE (reference sequence). The CDR3 extends over 18 amino acids. The junction had 8 bases not matched to a gene; V was cut back by 4 bases and J by 0 bases. The CDR3 sequence is CASSPLAGGHSSYNEQFF. In DNA form, the CDR3 reads TGTGCCAGCAGCCCACTAGCGGGGGGACATAGCTCCTACAATGAGCAGTTCTTC. Looking up the rest from reference TRBV5-4 and TRBJ2-1 gives the full variable domain: ETGVTQSPTHLIKTRGQQVTLRCSSQSGHNTVSWYQQALGQGPQFIFQYYREEENGRGNFPPRFSGLQFPNYSSELNVNALELDDSALYLCASSPLAGGHSSYNEQFFGPGTRLTVL.

This clone has only one observation. V usage is TRBV4-1 and J usage is TRBJ2-6; 11 positions agree with TRBD1. The CDR3 has 19 amino acids. Per the germline V gene, CDR1 is MGHRA and CDR2 is YSYEKL. With 4 bases clipped from V and 0 bases from J, the junction kept 8 bases outside the gene matches. The CDR3 reads CASSPEGTGGYSGANVLTF. In nucleotides, the CDR3 is TGCGCCAGCAGCCCCGAAGGGACAGGGGGATACTCTGGGGCCAACGTCCTGACTTTC.